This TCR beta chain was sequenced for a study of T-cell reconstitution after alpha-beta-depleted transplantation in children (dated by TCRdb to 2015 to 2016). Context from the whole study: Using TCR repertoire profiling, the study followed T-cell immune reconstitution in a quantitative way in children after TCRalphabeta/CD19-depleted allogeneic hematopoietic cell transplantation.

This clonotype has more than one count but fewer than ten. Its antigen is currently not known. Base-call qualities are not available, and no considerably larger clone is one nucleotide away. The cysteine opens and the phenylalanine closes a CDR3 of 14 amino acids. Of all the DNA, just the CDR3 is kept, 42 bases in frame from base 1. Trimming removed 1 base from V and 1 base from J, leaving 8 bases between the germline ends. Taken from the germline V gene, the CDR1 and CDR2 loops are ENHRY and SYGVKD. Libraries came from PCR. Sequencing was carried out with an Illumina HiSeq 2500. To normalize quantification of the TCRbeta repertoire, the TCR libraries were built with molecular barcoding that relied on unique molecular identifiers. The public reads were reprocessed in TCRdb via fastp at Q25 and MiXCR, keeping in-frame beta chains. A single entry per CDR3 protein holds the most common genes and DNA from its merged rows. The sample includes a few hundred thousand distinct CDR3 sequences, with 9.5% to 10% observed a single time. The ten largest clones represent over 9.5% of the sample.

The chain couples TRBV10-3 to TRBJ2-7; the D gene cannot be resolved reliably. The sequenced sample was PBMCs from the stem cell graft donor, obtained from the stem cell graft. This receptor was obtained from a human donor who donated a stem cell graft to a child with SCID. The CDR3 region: CAISEWVGSYEQYF. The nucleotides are TGTGCCATCAGTGAGTGGGTAGGTTCCTACGAGCAGTACTTC.